This T cell receptor beta chain originates from a study of beta chain features in type 1 diabetes (dated by TCRdb to about 2018). Turning to the overall study: Mean age, gender distribution, total cell number and subset yield were not different between patients and healthy donors. A total of roughly 99 million sorted cells were examined across all samples, and the number of cells per subset was strongly correlated with RNA yield. The study compared the TCRB repertoires of sorted circulating CD4+ T cell subsets in recently diagnosed type 1 diabetes patients with those in matched healthy donors. Naive and central memory subsets were obtained from all 30 or so donors, but regulatory and stem cell-like memory subsets were isolated from only 8 patients and roughly 8 healthy donors.

About this clone: Its antigen is not yet known. The input lacks base qualities; no much larger clone sits a single base away.

The entire isolated RNA was reverse transcribed using the High Capacity cDNA Reverse Transcription Kit, and thus expressed TCRB transcripts were sequenced. Naive, central memory and regulatory T cell samples underwent deep immunoSEQ sequencing, averaging about 3.57 million total reads per sample. Sorted cells were lysed in RLT buffer, and RNA was extracted using DNase-treated RNeasy Micro or Mini kits according to cell number. To prevent cross-contamination, every cell subset was processed on its own, while patient and healthy donor samples were processed together. TCRB sequences were amplified from cDNA with the immunoSEQ multiplex PCR, producing 87-bp fragments spanning the CDR3 region. Sequencing of the amplicons was done on the Illumina HiSeq platform. The study's own analysis went as follows. PCR bias was computationally corrected using synthetic template baselines, reads within Hamming distance 2 were collapsed, and singletons that could not be merged were discarded. Reads were aligned against IMGT so that V, D and J genes, CDR3 length and insertions or deletions at six rearrangement sites could be assigned. Within each subset, clonotype counts were normalized to sorted cell number, and only after that were true diversity and Gini coefficients computed with the tcR R package. The overlap coefficient, calculated on TCRB nucleotide sequences, was used to measure repertoire sharing. As a proxy for the pre-selection repertoire, out-of-frame TCRB sequences from naive cells were analyzed. As stored in TCRdb, this immuneACCESS dataset retains in-frame rearrangements with V and J assigned. A fraction of the clones does not appear; measured against another copy, unresolved V genes explain less than half of the discrepancy, and the remainder lacks a known reason. The V and J calls and clone size were taken over from that table, and D and trimming were inferred from the DNA. The sample table holds around 310,000 clones, of which about 13% were seen once. Around 0.016% of the sample goes to the ten largest clones.

CDR1 is given as SGHDT and CDR2 as YYEEEE, both from the germline V gene. The cysteine opens and the phenylalanine closes a CDR3 of 15 amino acids. Only CDR3 DNA is held: 45 bases, read in frame from base 1. Cut back by 0 bases and 2 bases, the V and J ends lie 10 bases apart. Broad study findings and their caveats: Sequencing cDNA rather than genomic DNA could over-represent highly expressing activated cells, although activation and CD3 levels did not differ between groups. HLA sub-analyses involved small numbers of individuals, so any influence of HLA type on TCRB rearrangement remained unresolved. Fewer insertions and more nucleotide deletions at VDJ recombination sites were observed in patients with type 1 diabetes, implying thymic rearrangement abnormalities. PCR may preferentially amplify shorter templates, but because patient and control samples were amplified and corrected together, any resulting skew would affect both groups equally. Naive, central memory and regulatory TCRB repertoires appeared to be more alike among patients than among healthy donors. In all four CD4+ subsets, TCRB CDR3 length was moderately but significantly shorter in type 1 diabetes patients.

From each donor, a single peripheral blood sample of approximately 0.11 L on average was drawn into heparinised tubes. A BD FACSAria II was used to sort naive, central memory, regulatory and stem cell-like memory CD4+ T cells with a panel that included CD45RO, CCR7, CD25, CD127, CD95 and CD27. Every sorted population had a purity above 98%. Right away, PBMCs were isolated by Lymphoprep density gradient centrifugation and were stained directly, with no culture step. Samples were stained and sorted in pairs, with one healthy donor and one patient per experiment, so that batch effects were minimized. The chain employs TRBV5-6 and TRBJ2-3; the D gene cannot be named for sure. The receptor's source is a woman aged 18-29 years with type 1 diabetes. Sequencing was done on a sample of naive CD4+ T cells from blood. The sample's cell subset or site, from its label and the paper: true naive CD4+ T cells. CDR3 region: CASSLDGVPTDTQYF. In nucleotides, the sequence is TGTGCCAGCAGCTTGGATGGAGTTCCCACAGATACGCAGTATTTT.